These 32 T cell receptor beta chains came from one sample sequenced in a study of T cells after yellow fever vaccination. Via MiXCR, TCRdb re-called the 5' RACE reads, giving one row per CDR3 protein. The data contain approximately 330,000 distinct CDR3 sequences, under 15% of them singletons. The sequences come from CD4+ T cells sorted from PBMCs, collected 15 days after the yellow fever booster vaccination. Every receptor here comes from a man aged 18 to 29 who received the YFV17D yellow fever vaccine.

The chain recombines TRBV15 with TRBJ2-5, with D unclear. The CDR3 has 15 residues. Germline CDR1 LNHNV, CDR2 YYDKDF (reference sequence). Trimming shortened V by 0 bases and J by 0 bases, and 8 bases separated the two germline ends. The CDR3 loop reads CATSRDLGYQETQYF. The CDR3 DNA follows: TGTGCCACCAGCAGAGATCTCGGGTACCAAGAGACCCAGTACTTC. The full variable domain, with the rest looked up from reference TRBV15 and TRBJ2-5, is DAMVIQNPRYQVTQFGKPVTLSCSQTLNHNVMYWYQQKSSQAPKLLFHYYDKDFNNEADTPDNFQSRRPNTSFCFLDIRSPGLGDTAMYLCATSRDLGYQETQYFGPGTRLLVL.

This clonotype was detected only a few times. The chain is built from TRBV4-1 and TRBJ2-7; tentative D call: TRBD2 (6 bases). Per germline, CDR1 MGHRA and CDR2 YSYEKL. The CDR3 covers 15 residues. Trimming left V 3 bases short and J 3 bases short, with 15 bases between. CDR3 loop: CASSHPGTGVYEQYF. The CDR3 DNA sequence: TGCGCCAGCAGCCATCCTGGGACGGGGGTCTACGAGCAGTACTTC.

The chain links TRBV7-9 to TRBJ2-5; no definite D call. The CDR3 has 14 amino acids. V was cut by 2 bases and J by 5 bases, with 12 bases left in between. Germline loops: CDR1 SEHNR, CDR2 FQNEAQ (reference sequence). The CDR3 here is CASSLFPRSETQYF. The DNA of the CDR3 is TGTGCCAGCAGCTTATTCCCGCGGAGTGAGACCCAGTACTTC.

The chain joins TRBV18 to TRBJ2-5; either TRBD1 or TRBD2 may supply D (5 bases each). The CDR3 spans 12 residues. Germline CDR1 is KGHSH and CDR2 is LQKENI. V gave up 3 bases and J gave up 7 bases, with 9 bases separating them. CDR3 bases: TGTGCCAGCTCACCGCCGGGGACGACCCAGTACTTC. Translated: CASSPPGTTQYF.

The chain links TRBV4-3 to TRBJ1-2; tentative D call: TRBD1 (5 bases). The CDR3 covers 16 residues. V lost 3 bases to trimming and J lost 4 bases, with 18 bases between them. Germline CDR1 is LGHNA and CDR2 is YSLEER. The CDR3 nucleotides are TGCGCCAGCAGCCAGGACCAGCGGGGGAATAGCTATGGCTACACCTTC. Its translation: CASSQDQRGNSYGYTF.

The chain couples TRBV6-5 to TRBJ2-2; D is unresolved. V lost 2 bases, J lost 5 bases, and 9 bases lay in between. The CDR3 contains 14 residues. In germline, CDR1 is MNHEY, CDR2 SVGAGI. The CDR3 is CASSYGTSTGELFF. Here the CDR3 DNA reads TGTGCCAGCAGTTACGGTACCTCTACCGGGGAGCTGTTTTTT.

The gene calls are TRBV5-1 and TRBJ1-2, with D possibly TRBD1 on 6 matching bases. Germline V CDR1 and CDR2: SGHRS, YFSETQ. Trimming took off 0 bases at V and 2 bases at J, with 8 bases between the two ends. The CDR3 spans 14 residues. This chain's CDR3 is CASSLEQGNYGYTF. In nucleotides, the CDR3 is TGCGCCAGCAGCTTGGAACAGGGAAACTATGGCTACACCTTC.

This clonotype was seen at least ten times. CDR3 residues: CASRSHVGGRAGNEQFF. The CDR3 DNA reads TGTGCCAGCAGGTCCCACGTAGGCGGAAGGGCAGGCAATGAGCAGTTCTTC. V gene TRBV7-9 combines with J gene TRBJ2-1; D remains unclear. The CDR3 loop spans 17 amino acids. From germline, CDR1 is SEHNR and CDR2 FQNEAQ (reference sequence). V shed 6 bases and J shed 6 bases, with 24 bases lying between them.

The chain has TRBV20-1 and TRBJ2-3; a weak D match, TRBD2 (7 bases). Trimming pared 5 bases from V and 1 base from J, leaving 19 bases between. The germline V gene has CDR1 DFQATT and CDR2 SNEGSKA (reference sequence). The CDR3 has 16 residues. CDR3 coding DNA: TGCAGTGCTCCCCCCGCGGGCGGGGGCCGCACAGATACGCAGTATTTT. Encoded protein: CSAPPAGGGRTDTQYF.

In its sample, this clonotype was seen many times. CDR3 DNA sequence: TGTGCCAGCAGCCCACTCAGGGGGTCCTACAATGAGCAGTTCTTC. Residues: CASSPLRGSYNEQFF. The chain joins TRBV7-2 to TRBJ2-1; 7 nucleotides align to TRBD1. V shed 5 bases, J shed 1 base, and the junction held 5 bases outside the gene matches. This CDR3 has 15 amino acids. The germline gives CDR1 SGHTA, CDR2 FQGNSA. Supplemented by reference TRBV7-2 and TRBJ2-1, the full variable domain reads GAGVSQSPSNKVTEKGKDVELRCDPISGHTALYWYRQSLGQGLEFLIYFQGNSAPDKSGLPSDRFSAERTGGSVSTLTIQRTQQEDSAVYLCASSPLRGSYNEQFFGPGTRLTVL.

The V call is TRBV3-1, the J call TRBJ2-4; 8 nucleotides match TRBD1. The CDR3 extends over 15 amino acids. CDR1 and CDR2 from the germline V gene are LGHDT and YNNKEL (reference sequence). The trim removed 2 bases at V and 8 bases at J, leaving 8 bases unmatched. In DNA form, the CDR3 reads TGTGCCAGCAGCCAACGGGCAGGGGGCGCAGACATTCAGTACTTC. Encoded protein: CASSQRAGGADIQYF.

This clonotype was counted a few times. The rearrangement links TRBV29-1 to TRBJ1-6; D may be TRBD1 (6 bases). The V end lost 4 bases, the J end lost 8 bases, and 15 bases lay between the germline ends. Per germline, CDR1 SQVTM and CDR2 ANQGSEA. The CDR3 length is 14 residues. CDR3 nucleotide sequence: TGCAGCGTTGGTGGAAGGGGGGTAGATTCACCCCTCCACTTT. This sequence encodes CSVGGRGVDSPLHF.

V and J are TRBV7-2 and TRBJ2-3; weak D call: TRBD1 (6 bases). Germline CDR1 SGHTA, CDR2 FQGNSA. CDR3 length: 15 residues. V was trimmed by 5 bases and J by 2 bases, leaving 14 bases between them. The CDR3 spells CASSPGWGLTDTQYF. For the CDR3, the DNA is TGTGCCAGCAGCCCCGGGTGGGGGCTCACAGATACGCAGTATTTT.

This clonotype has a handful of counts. CDR3 coding DNA: TGTGCCAGCAGCTTCGACAGCTATGCCGATACGCAGTATTTT. This sequence encodes CASSFDSYADTQYF. V gene TRBV5-4 combines with J gene TRBJ2-3, with D maybe TRBD1 (5 bases). V was cut by 2 bases and J by 6 bases, with 13 bases left in between. This CDR3 comprises 14 residues. Germline values: CDR1 SGHNT, CDR2 YYREEE (reference sequence).

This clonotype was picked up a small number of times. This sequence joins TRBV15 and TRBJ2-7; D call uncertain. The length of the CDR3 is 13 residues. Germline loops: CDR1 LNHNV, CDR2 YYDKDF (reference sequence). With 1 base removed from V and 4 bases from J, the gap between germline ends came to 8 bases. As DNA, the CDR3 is TGTGCCACCAGCAGAGGGGCAAGATACGAGCAGTACGTC. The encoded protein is CATSRGARYEQYV.

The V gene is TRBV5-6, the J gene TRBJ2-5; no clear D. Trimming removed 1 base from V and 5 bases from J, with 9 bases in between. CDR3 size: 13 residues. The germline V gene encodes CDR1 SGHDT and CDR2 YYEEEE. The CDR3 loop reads CASSLWLGETQYF. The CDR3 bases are TGTGCCAGCAGCTTGTGGCTGGGGGAGACCCAGTACTTC.

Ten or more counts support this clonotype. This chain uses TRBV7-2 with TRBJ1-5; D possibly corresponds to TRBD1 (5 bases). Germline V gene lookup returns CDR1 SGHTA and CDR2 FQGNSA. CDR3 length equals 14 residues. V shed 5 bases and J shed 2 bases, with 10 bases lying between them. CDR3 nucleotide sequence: TGTGCCAGCAGCCGGGGGGGTGGCAATCAGCCCCAGCATTTT. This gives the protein CASSRGGGNQPQHF.

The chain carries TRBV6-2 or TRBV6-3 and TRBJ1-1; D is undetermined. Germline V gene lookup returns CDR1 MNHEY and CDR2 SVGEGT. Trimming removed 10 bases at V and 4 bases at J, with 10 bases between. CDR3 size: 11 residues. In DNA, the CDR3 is TGTGCCACCCTGAGTGTCACTGAAGCTTTCTTT. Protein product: CATLSVTEAFF.

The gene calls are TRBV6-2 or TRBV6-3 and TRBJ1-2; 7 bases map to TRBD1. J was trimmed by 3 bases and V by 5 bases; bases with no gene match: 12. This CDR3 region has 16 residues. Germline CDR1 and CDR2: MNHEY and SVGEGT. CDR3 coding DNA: TGTGCCAGCAGTCCAAGGGACAGCCCAACCTACTATGGCTACACCTTC. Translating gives CASSPRDSPTYYGYTF.

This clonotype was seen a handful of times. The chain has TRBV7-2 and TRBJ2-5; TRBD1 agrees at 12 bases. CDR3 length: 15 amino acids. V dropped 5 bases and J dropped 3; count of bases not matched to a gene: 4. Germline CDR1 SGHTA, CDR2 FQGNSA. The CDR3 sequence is CASSRDRGRKETQYF. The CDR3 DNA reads TGTGCCAGCAGCCGGGACAGGGGGCGTAAAGAGACCCAGTACTTC. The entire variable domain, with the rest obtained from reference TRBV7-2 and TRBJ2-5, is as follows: GAGVSQSPSNKVTEKGKDVELRCDPISGHTALYWYRQSLGQGLEFLIYFQGNSAPDKSGLPSDRFSAERTGGSVSTLTIQRTQQEDSAVYLCASSRDRGRKETQYFGPGTRLLVL.

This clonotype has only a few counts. Here the CDR3 reads CASSTRTSGYTGELFF. In nucleotides, the CDR3 is TGTGCCAGTAGTACTCGGACTAGCGGATACACCGGGGAGCTGTTTTTT. V usage is TRBV19 and J usage is TRBJ2-2, with 10 bases that match TRBD2. The CDR3 loop spans 16 amino acids. CDR1 and CDR2 (germline): LNHDA, SQIVND (reference sequence). With V trimmed by 4 bases and J by 3 bases, 5 bases remained unmatched.

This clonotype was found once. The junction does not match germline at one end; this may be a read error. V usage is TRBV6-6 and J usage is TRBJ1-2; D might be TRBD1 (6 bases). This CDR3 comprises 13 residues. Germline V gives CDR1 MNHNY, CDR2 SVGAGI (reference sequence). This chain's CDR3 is CACSQDRLAGNTF. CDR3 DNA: TGTGCCTGCAGTCAAGACAGGCTAGCCGGCAACACCTTC.

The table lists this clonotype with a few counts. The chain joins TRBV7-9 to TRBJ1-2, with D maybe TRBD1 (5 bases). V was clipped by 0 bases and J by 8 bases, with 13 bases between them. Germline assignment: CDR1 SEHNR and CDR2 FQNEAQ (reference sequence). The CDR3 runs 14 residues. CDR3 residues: CASSLAAVGGGYTF. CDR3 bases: TGTGCCAGCAGCTTAGCCGCTGTCGGGGGAGGCTACACCTTC.

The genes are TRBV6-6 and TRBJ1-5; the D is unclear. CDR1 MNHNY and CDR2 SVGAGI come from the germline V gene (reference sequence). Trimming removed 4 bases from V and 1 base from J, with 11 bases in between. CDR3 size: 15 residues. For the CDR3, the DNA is TGTGCCAGCAGTTTACTCGGGGTCAGCAATCAGCCCCAGCATTTT. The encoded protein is CASSLLGVSNQPQHF.

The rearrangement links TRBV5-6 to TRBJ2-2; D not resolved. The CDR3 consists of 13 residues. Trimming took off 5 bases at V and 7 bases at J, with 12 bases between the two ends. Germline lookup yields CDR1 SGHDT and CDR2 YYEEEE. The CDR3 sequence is CASSHYPGGELFF. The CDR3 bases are TGTGCCAGCAGTCATTACCCGGGCGGGGAGCTGTTTTTT.

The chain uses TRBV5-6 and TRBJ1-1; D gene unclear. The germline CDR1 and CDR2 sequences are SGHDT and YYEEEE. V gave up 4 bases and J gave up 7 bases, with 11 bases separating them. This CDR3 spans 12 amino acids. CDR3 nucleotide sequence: TGTGCCAGCAGCGATGACCACCATGAAGCTTTCTTT. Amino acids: CASSDDHHEAFF. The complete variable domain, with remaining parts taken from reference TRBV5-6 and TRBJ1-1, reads DAGVTQSPTHLIKTRGQQVTLRCSPKSGHDTVSWYQQALGQGPQFIFQYYEEEERQRGNFPDRFSGHQFPNYSSELNVNALLLGDSALYLCASSDDHHEAFFGQGTRLTVV.

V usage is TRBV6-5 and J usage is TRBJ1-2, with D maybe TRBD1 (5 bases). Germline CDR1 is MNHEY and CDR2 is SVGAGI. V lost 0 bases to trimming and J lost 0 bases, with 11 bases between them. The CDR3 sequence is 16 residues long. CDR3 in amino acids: CASSYSQGWANYGYTF. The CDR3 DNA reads TGTGCCAGCAGTTACTCGCAGGGATGGGCTAACTATGGCTACACCTTC.

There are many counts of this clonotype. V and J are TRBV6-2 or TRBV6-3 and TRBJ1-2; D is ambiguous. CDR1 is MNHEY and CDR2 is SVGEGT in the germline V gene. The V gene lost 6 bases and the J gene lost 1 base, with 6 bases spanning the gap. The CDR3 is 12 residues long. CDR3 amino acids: CASSTNNYGYTF. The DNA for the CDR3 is TGTGCCAGCAGCACCAATAACTATGGCTACACCTTC.

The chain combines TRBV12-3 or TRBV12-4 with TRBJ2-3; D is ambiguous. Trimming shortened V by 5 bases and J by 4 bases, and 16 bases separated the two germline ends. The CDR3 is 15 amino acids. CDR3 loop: CASSNRADTPDTQYF. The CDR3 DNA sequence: TGTGCCAGCAGTAACCGGGCCGATACGCCAGATACGCAGTATTTT.

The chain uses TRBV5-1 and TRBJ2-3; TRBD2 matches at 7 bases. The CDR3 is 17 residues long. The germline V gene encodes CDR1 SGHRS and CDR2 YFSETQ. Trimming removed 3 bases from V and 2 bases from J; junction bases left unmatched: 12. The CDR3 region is CASSSGWGGGPTDTQYF. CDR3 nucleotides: TGCGCCAGCAGCTCGGGTTGGGGCGGGGGTCCCACAGATACGCAGTATTTT. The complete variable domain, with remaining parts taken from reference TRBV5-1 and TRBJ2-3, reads KAGVTQTPRYLIKTRGQQVTLSCSPISGHRSVSWYQQTPGQGLQFLFEYFSETQRNKGNFPGRFSGRQFSNSRSEMNVSTLELGDSALYLCASSSGWGGGPTDTQYFGPGTRLTVL.

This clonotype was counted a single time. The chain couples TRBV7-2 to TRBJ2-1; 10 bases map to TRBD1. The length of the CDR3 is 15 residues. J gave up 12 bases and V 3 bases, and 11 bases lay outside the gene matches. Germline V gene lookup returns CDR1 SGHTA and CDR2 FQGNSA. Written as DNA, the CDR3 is TGTGCCAGCAGCTTTCCTGACAGGGGGCTTTTCGGGCAGTTCTTC. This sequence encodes CASSFPDRGLFGQFF.

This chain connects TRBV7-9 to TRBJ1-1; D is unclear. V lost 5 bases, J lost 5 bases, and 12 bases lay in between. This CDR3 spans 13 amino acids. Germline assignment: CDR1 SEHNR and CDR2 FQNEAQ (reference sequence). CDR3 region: CASSARPRTEAFF. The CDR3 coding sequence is TGTGCCAGCAGCGCAAGACCGCGTACTGAAGCTTTCTTT.